Each of the 10 T cell receptor beta chains below was sequenced from the same sample in a study of T-cell memory formation after mild COVID-19. MiXCR, applied by TCRdb to the 5' RACE reads, yields one record per CDR3 protein. The top ten hold 20% to 25% of the sample, which has roughly 250,000 distinct CDR3 sequences, 15% to 20% seen once. Material for sequencing was PBMCs or a T cell subset sorted from them (not recorded which). These receptors were collected from a man between 18 and 35 years old who had mild COVID-19 (a few samples of this study predate the infection). Cell type and time point are not known.

In DNA form, the CDR3 reads TGTGCCAGCAGCCAAGGATGGGGGGCTCGGGAGCAGTACGTC. Encoded protein: CASSQGWGAREQYV. V is TRBV3-1 and J is TRBJ2-7; D tentatively reads TRBD1 or TRBD2 (6 bases each). Between the trimmed V and J ends, which lost 1 base and 7 bases, there was a span of 14 bases. Germline CDR1 is LGHDT and CDR2 is YNNKEL (reference sequence). The length of the CDR3 is 14 residues.

This sequence joins TRBV5-6 and TRBJ2-3; 12 bases agree with TRBD2. This CDR3 spans 16 amino acids. Germline values: CDR1 SGHDT, CDR2 YYEEEE. The ends lost 4 bases at V and 2 bases at J; junction bases unmatched: 5. In nucleotides, the CDR3 is TGTGCCAGCAGCCCCGGACTAGCGGGGCCCACAGATACGCAGTATTTT. Translated, it gives CASSPGLAGPTDTQYF. The complete variable domain, with remaining parts taken from reference TRBV5-6 and TRBJ2-3, reads DAGVTQSPTHLIKTRGQQVTLRCSPKSGHDTVSWYQQALGQGPQFIFQYYEEEERQRGNFPDRFSGHQFPNYSSELNVNALLLGDSALYLCASSPGLAGPTDTQYFGPGTRLTVL.

This clonotype appeared a few times. The chain recombines TRBV5-1 with TRBJ1-1; D is unresolved. The CDR3 length is 13 residues. The V gene lost 1 base and the J gene lost 4 bases, with 8 bases spanning the gap. The V gene's germline CDR1 is SGHRS and CDR2 YFSETQ. The CDR3 here is CASSLKGLTEAFF. CDR3 in DNA: TGCGCCAGCAGCTTGAAAGGGCTCACTGAAGCTTTCTTT. Complete variable domain (other parts from reference TRBV5-1 and TRBJ1-1): KAGVTQTPRYLIKTRGQQVTLSCSPISGHRSVSWYQQTPGQGLQFLFEYFSETQRNKGNFPGRFSGRQFSNSRSEMNVSTLELGDSALYLCASSLKGLTEAFFGQGTRLTVV.

In this sample, this clonotype turned up a few times. The rearrangement joins TRBV5-1 to TRBJ2-2; TRBD2 matches 12 bases. Trimming removed 1 base from V and 0 bases from J; junction bases left unmatched: 1. The CDR3 sequence is 17 residues long. Looked up from germline, CDR1 is SGHRS and CDR2 is YFSETQ. CDR3 sequence: CASSLTSGGTNTGELFF. The CDR3 DNA sequence: TGCGCCAGCAGCTTGACTAGCGGGGGGACGAACACCGGGGAGCTGTTTTTT. The entire variable domain, with the rest obtained from reference TRBV5-1 and TRBJ2-2, is as follows: KAGVTQTPRYLIKTRGQQVTLSCSPISGHRSVSWYQQTPGQGLQFLFEYFSETQRNKGNFPGRFSGRQFSNSRSEMNVSTLELGDSALYLCASSLTSGGTNTGELFFGEGSRLTVL.

About this clonotype: Just one base apart from a much larger clone, this may be a read error. The rearrangement links TRBV6-6 to TRBJ1-1; D not certain. Germline CDR1 reads MNHNY; CDR2 reads SVGAGI (reference sequence). The CDR3 loop spans 13 amino acids. The CDR3 DNA is TGTGCCAGCAGCCCTAGTCGTGGCACTGTAGCTTTCTTT. It encodes CASSPSRGTVAFF.

Only a few counts were recorded for this clonotype. The J gene is TRBJ1-1, the V gene TRBV5-1, with a tentative D call TRBD1 (6 bases). Germline CDR1 and CDR2: SGHRS and YFSETQ. This CDR3 has 15 residues. V lost 6 bases and J lost 3, with 18 bases in between. The chain's CDR3 is CASKGGRGIDTEAFF. CDR3 nucleotide sequence: TGCGCCAGCAAGGGGGGAAGGGGGATCGACACTGAAGCTTTCTTT.

V and J are TRBV7-2 and TRBJ2-7; a possible D gene is TRBD1 (6 bases). The CDR3 sequence is 14 residues long. Germline V gene lookup returns CDR1 SGHTA and CDR2 FQGNSA. Trimming stripped 5 bases from V and 0 bases from J, with 11 bases between. The CDR3 spells CASSTRQDSYEQYV. For the CDR3, the DNA is TGTGCCAGCAGCACCCGACAGGACTCCTACGAGCAGTACGTC.

This clonotype was recorded a few times. CDR3 sequence: CASSLRQGIFWTGELFF. CDR3 coding DNA: TGTGCCAGCAGCTTGCGTCAGGGTATCTTCTGGACCGGGGAGCTGTTTTTT. The gene calls are TRBV5-5 and TRBJ2-2; D possibly corresponds to TRBD1 (5 bases). This CDR3 comprises 17 residues. From germline, CDR1 is SGHKS and CDR2 YYEKEE (reference sequence). With 1 base removed from V and 5 bases from J, the gap between germline ends came to 18 bases.

This clonotype was seen more than once but under ten times. The chain carries TRBV9 and TRBJ1-3; TRBD1 aligns across 8 bases. This CDR3 is 15 amino acids long. Unmatched junction bases numbered 6, after V lost 3 bases and J lost 4 bases. From germline, CDR1 is SGDLS and CDR2 YYNGEE. The CDR3 DNA follows: TGTGCCAGCAGCGCGCAGGGGGCGGCGGGAAACACCATATATTTT. Amino acids: CASSAQGAAGNTIYF.

The chain recombines TRBV27 with TRBJ1-1; the D gene is possibly TRBD1 (6 bases). The CDR3 totals 16 residues. The ends were cut back, 7 bases at V and 0 bases at J, with 18 bases in the middle. The V gene's germline CDR1 is MNHEY and CDR2 SMNVEV (reference sequence). This CDR3 is CASTPRAGQMNTEAFF. Written as DNA, the CDR3 is TGTGCCAGCACCCCGAGGGCGGGACAAATGAACACTGAAGCTTTCTTT.